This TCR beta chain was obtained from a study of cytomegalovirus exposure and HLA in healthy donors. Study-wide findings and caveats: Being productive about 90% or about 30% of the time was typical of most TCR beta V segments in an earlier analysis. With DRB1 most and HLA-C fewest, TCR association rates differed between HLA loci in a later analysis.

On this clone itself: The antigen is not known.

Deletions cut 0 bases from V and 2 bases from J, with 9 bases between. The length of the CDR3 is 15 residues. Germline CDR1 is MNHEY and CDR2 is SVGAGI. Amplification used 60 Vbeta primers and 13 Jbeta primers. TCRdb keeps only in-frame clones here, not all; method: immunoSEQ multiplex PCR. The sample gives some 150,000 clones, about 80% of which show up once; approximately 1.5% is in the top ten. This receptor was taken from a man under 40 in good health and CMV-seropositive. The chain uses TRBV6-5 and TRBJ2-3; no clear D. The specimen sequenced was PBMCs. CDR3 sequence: CASSYSGRDTDTQYF. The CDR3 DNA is TGTGCCAGCAGTTACTCGGGCAGAGACACAGATACGCAGTATTTT.